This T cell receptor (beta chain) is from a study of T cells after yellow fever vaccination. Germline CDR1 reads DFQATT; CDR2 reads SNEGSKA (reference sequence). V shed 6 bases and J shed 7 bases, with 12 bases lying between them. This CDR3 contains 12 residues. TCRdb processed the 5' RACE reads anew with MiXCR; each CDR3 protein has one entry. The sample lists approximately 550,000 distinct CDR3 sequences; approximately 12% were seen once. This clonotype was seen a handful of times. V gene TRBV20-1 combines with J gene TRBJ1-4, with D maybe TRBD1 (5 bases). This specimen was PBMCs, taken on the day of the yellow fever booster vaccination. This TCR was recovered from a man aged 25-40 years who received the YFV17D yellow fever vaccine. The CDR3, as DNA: TGCAGTGCCAGGGAGTTGGGTGAAAAACTGTTTTTT. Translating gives CSARELGEKLFF.